A selection of T cell receptor beta chains follows, all from one sample in a study of sequential checkpoint blockade in melanoma. Profiled with immunoSEQ multiplex PCR; TCRdb holds only in-frame clones, not every one. This sample yields about 5,000 clones, of which about a quarter are seen a single time; about 24% belongs to the top ten. Here the sequenced sample was tumor tissue (inferred from file names), taken from a patient given nivolumab and ipilimumab in sequence. The receptor set was obtained from a human donor with melanoma. The conserved cysteine and the conserved F or W are not part of the CDR3 here. Only part of the rows carry a size: once, few, many, or a class if the clone is expanded.

V gene	clone size	J gene	CDR3 protein
TRBV29-1	NA	TRBJ1-4	SVTTGPGEKLF
TRBV11-3	many	TRBJ2-5	ASSPDYSTETQY
TRBV5-1	NA	TRBJ2-2	ASSRLLGAVTGELF
TRBV11-3	NA	TRBJ2-5	ASSRGTSGRLETQY
TRBV7-6	many	TRBJ1-2	ASSIDDRTSNYGYT
TRBV15	NA	TRBJ1-3	ATSRDSSGNTIY
TRBV11-3	many	TRBJ1-1	ASSFVRGRGTEAF
TRBV29-1	medium-sized	TRBJ1-1	SVEVGMNTEAF
TRBV19	NA	TRBJ1-1	ASKADMNTEAF
TRBV28	few	TRBJ2-2	ASSLLTGGLTGELF
TRBV19	medium-sized	TRBJ1-5	ASRLRAGDQPQH
TRBV11-3	NA	TRBJ1-4	ASSPPSRREKLF
TRBV6-8	NA	TRBJ1-5	ASSRQGPYQPQH
TRBV11-3	few	TRBJ2-5	ASSLGTVSRSGTQY
TRBV5-1	NA	TRBJ1-2	ASSLEEGQGDGYT
TRBV9	many	TRBJ2-1	ASSMGLAGGRSSYNEQF
TRBV6-8	few	TRBJ2-7	ASSYPLGLAGGDYEQY
TRBV6-8	NA	TRBJ2-1	ASSFQGLAIDEQF
TRBV6-8	medium-sized	TRBJ2-2	AIMVGDTGELF
TRBV11-3	many	TRBJ2-1	ASSFGGTSGMTNEQF
TRBV11-3	few	TRBJ2-5	ASSWDRGQETQY
TRBV11-3	few	TRBJ1-3	ASSPTTGIISGNTIY
TRBV9	few	TRBJ2-5	ASSEGQPGTQY
TRBV11-3	medium-sized	TRBJ1-1	ASSLQWGRNTEAF
TRBV19	NA	TRBJ1-2	ASRIPNYGYT
TRBV5-1	NA	TRBJ1-1	ASSLSPANTEAF
TRBV14	NA	TRBJ2-5	ASSLGLAGRQETQY
TRBV28	few	TRBJ2-5	ASSLSGGQETQY
TRBV6-8	few	TRBJ2-2	ASSRSGTGANTGELF
TRBV11-3	few	TRBJ2-7	ASSLGQGAGEQY
TRBV18	NA	TRBJ2-7	ASSFQAPGQLSYEQY
TRBV6-8	many	TRBJ2-3	ASTLDLWDTQY
TRBV11-3	few	TRBJ1-6	ASSLLDGRNSPLH
TRBV11-1	few	TRBJ2-1	ASSLDRGGRSYNEQF
TRBV19	NA	TRBJ2-5	ASSKITGGLETQY
TRBV25-1	NA	TRBJ1-2	ASSEGGSLYGYT